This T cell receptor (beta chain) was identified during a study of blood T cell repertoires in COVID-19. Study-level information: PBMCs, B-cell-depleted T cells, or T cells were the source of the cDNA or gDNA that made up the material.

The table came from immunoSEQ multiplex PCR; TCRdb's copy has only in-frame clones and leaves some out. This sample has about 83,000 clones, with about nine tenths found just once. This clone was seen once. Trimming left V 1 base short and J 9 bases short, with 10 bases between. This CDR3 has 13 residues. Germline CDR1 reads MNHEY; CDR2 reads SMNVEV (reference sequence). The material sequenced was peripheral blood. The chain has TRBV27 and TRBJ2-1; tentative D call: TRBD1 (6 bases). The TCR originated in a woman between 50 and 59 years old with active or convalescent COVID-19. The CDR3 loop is CASSLWETGEQFF. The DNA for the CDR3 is TGTGCCAGCAGTTTATGGGAGACAGGTGAGCAGTTCTTC.